The source of this T cell receptor (beta chain) is a study of identifying expanded T cells in peripheral blood. The CDR3 totals 13 residues. CDR1 and CDR2 from the germline V gene are SNHLY and FYNNEI. V was pared by 11 bases and J by 7 bases, with 18 bases between. TCRdb's table, derived via immunoSEQ multiplex PCR, lists solely in-frame clones and lacks some. The sample holds more than 75,000 clones, approximately 91% seen once. No infections or other immune events were documented during collection. The source material was blood. The TCR originated in a person aged 18 to 70 in good health. This sequence joins TRBV2 and TRBJ1-5; D ambiguous. The CDR3 reads CACSDGAGQPQHF. DNA of the CDR3: TGTGCCTGTTCGGACGGAGCCGGCCAGCCCCAGCATTTT.